This T cell receptor beta chain originates from a study of T cell responses to AZD1222 COVID-19 vaccine. Study-wide findings and caveats: Within unmutated variant regions lay the reported targets of nearly half of spike-specific TCRs.

For this clone: What it binds is not known.

Germline CDR1 SGHTA, CDR2 FQGNSA. CDR3 length equals 17 residues. Trimming stripped 2 bases from V and 2 bases from J, with 18 bases between. Clones were sequenced by immunoSEQ multiplex PCR, and TCRdb holds only the in-frame ones, with some missing. The table has over 100,000 clones, approximately 90% seen once. The sample here was peripheral blood, taken on day 0 of AZD1222 vaccination. The TCR sequence derives from an adult in good health. This rearrangement joins TRBV7-2 to TRBJ2-5; D may be TRBD1 or TRBD2 (5 bases each). CDR3 residues: CASSLRGVLYNQETQYF. The DNA for the CDR3 is TGTGCCAGCAGCTTAAGGGGAGTGTTGTACAATCAAGAGACCCAGTACTTC.